These 9 T cell receptor beta chains were all obtained from the same sample, sequenced in a study of response to subunit inactivated influenza vaccine. One entry per CDR3 protein, called by TCRdb with MiXCR from the RT-PCR reads. Altogether roughly 650,000 distinct CDR3 sequences are present, roughly 15% being singletons, with the ten largest covering less than 9%. The material was PBMCs from blood, obtained less than 15 days before vaccination. These TCRs come from a man over 45 who received an inactivated influenza vaccine.

This clonotype was recorded a few times. The V call is TRBV12-3 or TRBV12-4, the J call TRBJ1-1; D possibly corresponds to TRBD1 (5 bases). This CDR3 region has 14 residues. Trimming removed 8 bases at V and 1 base at J, with 14 bases between. CDR3 loop: CASGTRTGNTEAFF. CDR3 coding DNA: TGTGCCAGCGGGACGCGAACAGGGAACACTGAAGCTTTCTTT.

This clonotype showed up many times. The chain joins TRBV5-1 to TRBJ2-1; TRBD2 matches 8 bases. The junction had 11 bases not matched to a gene; V was cut back by 0 bases and J by 6 bases. Germline values: CDR1 SGHRS, CDR2 YFSETQ. The CDR3 contains 17 residues. CDR3 bases: TGCGCCAGCAGCTTGGCAAGCCCGGGACTAGGATTCAATGAGCAGTTCTTC. It codes for CASSLASPGLGFNEQFF.

This rearrangement joins TRBV20-1 to TRBJ1-2; D is uncertain. The germline V gene has CDR1 DFQATT and CDR2 SNEGSKA (reference sequence). CDR3 size: 13 residues. V lost 3 bases and J 0 bases, leaving 8 bases between the germline ends. CDR3 coding DNA: TGCAGTGCTAGCTCCAGAACTAACTATGGCTACACCTTC. Amino acid sequence: CSASSRTNYGYTF.

The chain combines TRBV12-3 or TRBV12-4 with TRBJ1-5; TRBD1 matches at 10 bases. This CDR3 region has 15 residues. Unmatched junction bases numbered 9, after V lost 7 bases and J lost 6 bases. The CDR3 here is CASTLGTGVGQPQHF. The CDR3 region has the DNA TGTGCCAGCACTTTGGGGACAGGGGTTGGTCAGCCCCAGCATTTT.

The gene calls are TRBV5-1 and TRBJ2-3, with D unresolved. There are 14 residues in the CDR3. Germline CDR1 is SGHRS and CDR2 is YFSETQ. V lost 5 bases to trimming and J lost 2 bases, with 12 bases between them. The CDR3 protein is CASRKQSTTDTQYF. Here the CDR3 DNA reads TGCGCCAGCAGGAAACAGAGTACCACAGATACGCAGTATTTT.

This clonotype has a handful of counts. The CDR3 DNA follows: TGTGCCAGCAGCTTAGCACTCGGTGTGGGGGAGACCCAGTACTTC. Encoded protein: CASSLALGVGETQYF. The chain carries TRBV7-2 and TRBJ2-5, with D unresolved. V was cut by 0 bases and J by 5 bases, with 13 bases left in between. The length of the CDR3 is 15 residues. Germline values: CDR1 SGHTA, CDR2 FQGNSA. The whole variable domain, filled in from reference TRBV7-2 and TRBJ2-5, reads GAGVSQSPSNKVTEKGKDVELRCDPISGHTALYWYRQSLGQGLEFLIYFQGNSAPDKSGLPSDRFSAERTGGSVSTLTIQRTQQEDSAVYLCASSLALGVGETQYFGPGTRLLVL.

This clonotype was seen only a few times. This chain joins TRBV3-1 and TRBJ2-5, with a possible D match to TRBD1 (6 bases). The CDR3 is 16 residues long. Germline loops: CDR1 LGHDT, CDR2 YNNKEL (reference sequence). V lost 0 bases and J lost 7, with 18 bases in between. In DNA, the CDR3 is TGTGCCAGCAGCCAAGAAGCGGACACGATAGGGGGGACCCAGTACTTC. Its protein product is CASSQEADTIGGTQYF.

Notes on this clonotype: This CDR3 is missing its conserved last phenylalanine or tryptophan, likely due to a read error. The rearrangement joins TRBV28 to TRBJ2-3; D is ambiguous. The CDR3 runs to 14 residues. Trimming removed 5 bases at V and 6 bases at J, with 15 bases between. The germline CDR1 and CDR2 sequences are MDHEN and SYDVKM. The CDR3 is CASSTLSGSDTQYL. The CDR3 DNA reads as TGTGCCAGCAGTACCCTCTCGGGCAGTGATACGCAGTATCTT.

The chain employs TRBV5-1 and TRBJ1-6; 7 positions match TRBD1. Germline lookup yields CDR1 SGHRS and CDR2 YFSETQ. The CDR3 is 19 residues long. The V segment lost 3 bases and the J segment 6 bases; nucleotides outside the gene matches: 18. DNA of the CDR3: TGCGCCAGCAGCTGGGGACAGAGGATGGGAGGGGGATTTAATTCACCCCTCCACTTT. It specifies CASSWGQRMGGGFNSPLHF.